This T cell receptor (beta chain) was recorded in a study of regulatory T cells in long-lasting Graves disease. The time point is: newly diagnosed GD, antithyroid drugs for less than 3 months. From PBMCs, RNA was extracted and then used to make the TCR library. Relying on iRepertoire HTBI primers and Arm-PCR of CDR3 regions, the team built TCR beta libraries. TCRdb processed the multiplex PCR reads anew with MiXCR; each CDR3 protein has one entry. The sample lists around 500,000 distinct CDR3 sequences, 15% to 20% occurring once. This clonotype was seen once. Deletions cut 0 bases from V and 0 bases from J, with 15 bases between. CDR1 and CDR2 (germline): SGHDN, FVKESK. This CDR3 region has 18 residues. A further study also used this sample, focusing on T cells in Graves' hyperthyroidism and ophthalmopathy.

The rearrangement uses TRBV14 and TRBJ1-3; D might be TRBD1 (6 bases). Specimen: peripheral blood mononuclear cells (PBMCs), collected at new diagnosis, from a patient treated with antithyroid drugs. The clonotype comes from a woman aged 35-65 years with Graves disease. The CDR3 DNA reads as TGTGCCAGCAGCCAAGAAGGTGGGGGGCCTTACTCTGGAAACACCATATATTTT. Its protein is CASSQEGGGPYSGNTIYF.